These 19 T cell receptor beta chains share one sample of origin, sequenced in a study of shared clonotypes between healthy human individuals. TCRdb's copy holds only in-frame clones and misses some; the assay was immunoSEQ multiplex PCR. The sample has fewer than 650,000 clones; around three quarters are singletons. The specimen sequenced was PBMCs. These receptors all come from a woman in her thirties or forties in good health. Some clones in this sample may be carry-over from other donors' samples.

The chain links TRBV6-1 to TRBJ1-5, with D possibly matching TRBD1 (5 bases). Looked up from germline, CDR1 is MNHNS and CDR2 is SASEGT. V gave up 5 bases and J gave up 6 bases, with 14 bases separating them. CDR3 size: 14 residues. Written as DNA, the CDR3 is TGTGCCAGCAGTCCCGGGACGGAAGCTCAGCCCCAGCATTTT. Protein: CASSPGTEAQPQHF.

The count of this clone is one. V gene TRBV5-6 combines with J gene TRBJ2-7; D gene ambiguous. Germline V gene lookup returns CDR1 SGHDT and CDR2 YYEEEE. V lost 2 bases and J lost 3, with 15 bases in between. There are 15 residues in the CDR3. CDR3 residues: CASSLAWTGNYEQYF. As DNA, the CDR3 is TGTGCCAGCAGCTTAGCCTGGACGGGTAACTACGAGCAGTACTTC.

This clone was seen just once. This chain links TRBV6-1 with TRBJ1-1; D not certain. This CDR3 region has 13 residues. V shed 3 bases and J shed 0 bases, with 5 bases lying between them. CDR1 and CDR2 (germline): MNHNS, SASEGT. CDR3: CASSDSLNTEAFF. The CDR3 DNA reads TGTGCCAGCAGTGACAGCCTGAACACTGAAGCTTTCTTT.

Written as DNA, the CDR3 is TGCAGCGCCGCACCGACAGGTTCCTACGAGCAGTACTTC. Its protein is CSAAPTGSYEQYF. The rearrangement links TRBV29-1 to TRBJ2-7; possible D gene TRBD1, 6 bases. The CDR3 is 13 residues long. V shed 7 bases and J shed 1 base, with 14 bases lying between them. The germline V gene encodes CDR1 SQVTM and CDR2 ANQGSEA.

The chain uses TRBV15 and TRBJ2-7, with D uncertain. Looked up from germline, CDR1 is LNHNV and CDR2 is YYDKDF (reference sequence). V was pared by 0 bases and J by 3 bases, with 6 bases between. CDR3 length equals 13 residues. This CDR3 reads CATSRDPDYEQYF. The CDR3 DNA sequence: TGTGCCACCAGCAGAGATCCGGACTACGAGCAGTACTTC.

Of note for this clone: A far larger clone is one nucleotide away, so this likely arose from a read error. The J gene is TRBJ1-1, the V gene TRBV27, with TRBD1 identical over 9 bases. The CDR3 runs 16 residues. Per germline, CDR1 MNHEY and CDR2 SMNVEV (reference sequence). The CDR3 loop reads CASSSPYRGQNAEAFF. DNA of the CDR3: TGTGCCAGCAGTTCCCCCTACAGGGGGCAGAACGCTGAAGCTTTCTTT.

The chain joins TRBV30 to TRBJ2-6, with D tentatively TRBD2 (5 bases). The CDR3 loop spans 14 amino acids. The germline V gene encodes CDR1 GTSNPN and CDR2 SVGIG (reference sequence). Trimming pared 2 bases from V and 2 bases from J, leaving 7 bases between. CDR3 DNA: TGTGCCTGGAGTAGAGGGACTGGGGCCAACGTCCTGACTTTC. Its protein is CAWSRGTGANVLTF.

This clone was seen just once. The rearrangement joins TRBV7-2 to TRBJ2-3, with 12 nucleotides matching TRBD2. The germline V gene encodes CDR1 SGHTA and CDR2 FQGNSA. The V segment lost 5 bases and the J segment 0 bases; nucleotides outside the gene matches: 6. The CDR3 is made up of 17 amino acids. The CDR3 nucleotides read TGTGCCAGCAGCCCCTTGGGACTAGCGGGTAGCACAGATACGCAGTATTTT. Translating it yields CASSPLGLAGSTDTQYF.

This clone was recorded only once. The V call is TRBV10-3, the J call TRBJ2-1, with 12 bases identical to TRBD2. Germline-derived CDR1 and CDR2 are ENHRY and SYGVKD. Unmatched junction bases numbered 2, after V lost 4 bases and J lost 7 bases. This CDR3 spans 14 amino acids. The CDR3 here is CAISATSGRNEQFF. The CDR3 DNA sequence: TGTGCCATCAGTGCGACTAGCGGGAGAAATGAGCAGTTCTTC.

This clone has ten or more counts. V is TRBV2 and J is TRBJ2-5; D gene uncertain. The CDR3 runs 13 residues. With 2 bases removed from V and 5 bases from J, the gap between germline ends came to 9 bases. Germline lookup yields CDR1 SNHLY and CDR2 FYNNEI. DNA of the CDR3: TGTGCCAGCAGTGAAAACTCAGAGGAGACCCAGTACTTC. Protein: CASSENSEETQYF. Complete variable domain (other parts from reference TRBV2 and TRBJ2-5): EPEVTQTPSHQVTQMGQEVILRCVPISNHLYFYWYRQILGQKVEFLVSFYNNEISEKSEIFDDQFSVERPDGSNFTLKIRSTKLEDSAMYFCASSENSEETQYFGPGTRLLVL.

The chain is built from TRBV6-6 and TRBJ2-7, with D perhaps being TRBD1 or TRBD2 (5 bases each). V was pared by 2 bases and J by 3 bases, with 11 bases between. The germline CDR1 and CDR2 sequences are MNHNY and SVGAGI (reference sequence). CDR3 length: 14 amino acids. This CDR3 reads CASSYRDGNYEQYF. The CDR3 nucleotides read TGTGCCAGCAGTTACCGGGACGGGAACTACGAGCAGTACTTC.

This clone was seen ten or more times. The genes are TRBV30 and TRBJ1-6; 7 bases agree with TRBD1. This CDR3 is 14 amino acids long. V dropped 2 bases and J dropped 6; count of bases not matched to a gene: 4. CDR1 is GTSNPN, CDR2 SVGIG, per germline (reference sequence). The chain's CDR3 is CAWSTGTVNSPLHF. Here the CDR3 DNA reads TGTGCCTGGAGTACCGGGACAGTTAATTCACCCCTCCACTTT.

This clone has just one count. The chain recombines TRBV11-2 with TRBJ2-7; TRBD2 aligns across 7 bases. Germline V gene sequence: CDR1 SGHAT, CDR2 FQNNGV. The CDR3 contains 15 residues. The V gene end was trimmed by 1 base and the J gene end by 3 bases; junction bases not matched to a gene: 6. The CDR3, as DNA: TGTGCCAGCAGCTTAGGAGGCGGGAGACTCTACGAGCAGTACTTC. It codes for CASSLGGGRLYEQYF.

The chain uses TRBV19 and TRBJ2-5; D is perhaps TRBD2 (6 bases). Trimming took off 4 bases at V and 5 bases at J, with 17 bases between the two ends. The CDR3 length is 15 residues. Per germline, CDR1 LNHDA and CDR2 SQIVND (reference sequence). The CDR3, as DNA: TGTGCCAGTAGTAGCGGGACCACATATAGGGAGACCCAGTACTTC. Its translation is CASSSGTTYRETQYF.

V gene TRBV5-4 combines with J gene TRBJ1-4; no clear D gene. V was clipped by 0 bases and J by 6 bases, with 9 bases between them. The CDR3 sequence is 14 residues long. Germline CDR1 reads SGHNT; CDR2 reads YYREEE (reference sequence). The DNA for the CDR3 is TGTGCCAGCAGCTTGGGCCCTACGGATGAAAAACTGTTTTTT. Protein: CASSLGPTDEKLFF. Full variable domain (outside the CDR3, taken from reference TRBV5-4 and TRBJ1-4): ETGVTQSPTHLIKTRGQQVTLRCSSQSGHNTVSWYQQALGQGPQFIFQYYREEENGRGNFPPRFSGLQFPNYSSELNVNALELDDSALYLCASSLGPTDEKLFFGSGTQLSVL.

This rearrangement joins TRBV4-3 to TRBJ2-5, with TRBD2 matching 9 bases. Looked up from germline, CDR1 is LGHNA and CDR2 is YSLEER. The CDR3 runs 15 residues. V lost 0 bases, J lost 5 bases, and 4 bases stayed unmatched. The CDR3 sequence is CASSQDFSGSETQYF. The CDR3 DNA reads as TGCGCCAGCAGCCAAGATTTTAGCGGGAGCGAGACCCAGTACTTC.

CDR3 region: CASSLWQNTEAFF. The CDR3 DNA sequence: TGTGCCAGCAGCTTATGGCAGAACACTGAAGCTTTCTTT. The chain has TRBV7-9 and TRBJ1-1; no clear D gene. The germline CDR1 and CDR2 sequences are SEHNR and FQNEAQ (reference sequence). Trimming took 2 bases from V and 1 from J, leaving 5 bases between them. This CDR3 is 13 amino acids long.

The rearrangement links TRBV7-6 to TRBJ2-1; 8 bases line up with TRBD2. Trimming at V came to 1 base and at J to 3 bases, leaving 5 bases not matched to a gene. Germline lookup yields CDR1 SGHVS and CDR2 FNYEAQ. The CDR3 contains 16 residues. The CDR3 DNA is TGTGCCAGCAGCTTAGTCCGGCTAGCGGGCTACAATGAGCAGTTCTTC. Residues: CASSLVRLAGYNEQFF.

The CDR3 protein is CASSVDLAVNTGELFF. The CDR3 DNA reads TGTGCCAGCAGCGTAGATCTAGCGGTAAACACCGGGGAGCTGTTTTTT. The V call is TRBV9, the J call TRBJ2-2; 7 positions match TRBD2. With 0 bases clipped from V and 2 bases from J, the junction kept 4 bases outside the gene matches. Germline CDR1 reads SGDLS; CDR2 reads YYNGEE. The CDR3 extends over 16 amino acids.